This TCR beta chain was observed in a study of OX40 agonist ivuxolimab in advanced cancers. About the study: Patients were infused with ivuxolimab every 2 weeks at 0.01 to 10 mg/kg.

Remarks on this clone: Its antigen remains unidentified.

The CDR3 has 18 residues. V dropped 4 bases and J dropped 5; count of bases not matched to a gene: 10. Germline CDR1 is ENHRY and CDR2 is SYGVKD. The data were produced by immunoSEQ multiplex PCR, yet TCRdb's version contains in-frame clones alone and is incomplete. The table shows more than 5,500 clones, with approximately 80% occurring only once. Whole-study findings and limits: Low clonal expansion, among the lowest seen, marked partial responders at 0.1-3.0 mg/kg.

This receptor was identified in an adult with an advanced solid tumor such as melanoma, head and neck, liver or kidney cancer. The chain carries TRBV10-3 and TRBJ2-5; the match to TRBD2 covers 16 bases. The starting material was CD4+ or CD8+ T cells sorted from blood, obtained in a trial of the OX40 agonist ivuxolimab. The CDR3 here is CAISGGTSGGAPPETQYF. The CDR3 DNA reads as TGTGCCATCAGTGGCGGGACTAGCGGGGGGGCCCCCCCCGAGACCCAGTACTTC.